Listed here are 6 T cell receptor beta chains from one sample, sequenced in a study of CD8+ T cells in alopecia areata. Extracted RNA was reverse transcribed into cDNA, the sequencing template. The table came from immunoSEQ multiplex PCR; TCRdb's copy has only in-frame clones and leaves some out. The repertoire holds 150,000 to 200,000 clones, 51% seen once, with about 9.4% in the top ten. Treatment defined: oral pan-JAK inhibitor, 5-10 mg twice daily. The sample consisted of CD8+ T cells sorted from blood, taken at week 52, from a patient treated with tofacitinib. These receptors originate from a human donor with alopecia areata.

The CDR3, as DNA: TGTGCCTGGACGTGGTCTGGGGCCAACGTCCTGACTTTC. The encoded protein is CAWTWSGANVLTF. J is TRBJ2-6 and V is TRBV30, with D unresolved. The CDR3 length is 13 residues. Between the trimmed V and J ends, which lost 4 bases and 1 base, there was a span of 5 bases. Germline lookup yields CDR1 GTSNPN and CDR2 SVGIG (reference sequence).

The CDR3 DNA is TGTGCCAGCAGTTTAAGAGAGGCAGGCACAGATACGCAGTATTTT. As protein: CASSLREAGTDTQYF. The chain has TRBV27 and TRBJ2-3; no firm D call. Trimming stripped 2 bases from V and 1 base from J, with 10 bases between. CDR3 size: 15 residues. Germline V gene sequence: CDR1 MNHEY, CDR2 SMNVEV (reference sequence).

The chain joins TRBV5-4 to TRBJ2-7, with D hard to call. Germline V lookup: CDR1 SGHNT, CDR2 YYREEE (reference sequence). The germline V and J ends were trimmed by 1 base and 7 bases, with 15 bases remaining between them. The CDR3 sequence is 14 residues long. This CDR3 reads CASSLRNRLGEQYF. DNA of the CDR3: TGTGCCAGCAGCTTGCGTAACCGGCTAGGTGAGCAGTACTTC.

The CDR3 reads CASSLGAEGTDTQYF. The CDR3, as DNA: TGTGCCAGCAGCTTAGGGGCCGAGGGTACAGATACGCAGTATTTT. V is TRBV7-9 and J is TRBJ2-3; D perhaps matches TRBD2 (5 bases). This CDR3 region has 15 residues. Germline V gene data show CDR1 as SEHNR and CDR2 as FQNEAQ (reference sequence). Trimming shortened V by 1 base and J by 3 bases, and 11 bases separated the two germline ends.

This clone has just a few counts. The gene calls are TRBV6-6 and TRBJ2-7, with D tentatively TRBD1 (6 bases). This CDR3 spans 16 amino acids. Per the germline V gene, CDR1 is MNHNY and CDR2 is SVGAGI (reference sequence). V lost 0 bases and J lost 2, with 14 bases in between. The chain's CDR3 is CASSYSAGAGTYEQYF. CDR3 coding DNA: TGTGCCAGCAGTTACTCGGCAGGGGCAGGAACCTACGAGCAGTACTTC.

The V call is TRBV4-3, the J call TRBJ2-1; 7 nucleotides agree with TRBD2. Germline trimming cut 0 bases from V and 6 bases from J; bases unmatched to any gene: 8. The CDR3 spans 16 residues. Germline CDR1 reads LGHNA; CDR2 reads YSLEER. The CDR3 is CASSQEVTLATNEQFF. Here the CDR3 DNA reads TGCGCCAGCAGCCAAGAGGTCACACTAGCGACCAATGAGCAGTTCTTC.